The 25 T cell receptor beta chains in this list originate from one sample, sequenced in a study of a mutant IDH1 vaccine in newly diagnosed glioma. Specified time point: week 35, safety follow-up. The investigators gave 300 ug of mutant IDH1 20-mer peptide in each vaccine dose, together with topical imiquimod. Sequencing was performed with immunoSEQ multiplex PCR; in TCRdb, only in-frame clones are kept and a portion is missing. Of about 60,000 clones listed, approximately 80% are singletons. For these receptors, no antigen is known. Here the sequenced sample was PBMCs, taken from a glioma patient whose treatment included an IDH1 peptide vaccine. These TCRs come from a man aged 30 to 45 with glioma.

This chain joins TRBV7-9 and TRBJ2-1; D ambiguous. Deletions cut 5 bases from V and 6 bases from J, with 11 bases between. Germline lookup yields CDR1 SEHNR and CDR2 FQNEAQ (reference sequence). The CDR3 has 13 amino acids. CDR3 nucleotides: TGTGCCAGCAGCAAACGCTTAATCAATGAGCAGTTCTTC. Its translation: CASSKRLINEQFF.

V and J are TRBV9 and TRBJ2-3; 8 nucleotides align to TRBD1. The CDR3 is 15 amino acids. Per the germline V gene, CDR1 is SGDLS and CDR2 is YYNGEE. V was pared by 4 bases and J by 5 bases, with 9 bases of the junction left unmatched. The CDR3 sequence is CASSPYGQGGDTQYF. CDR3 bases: TGTGCCAGCAGCCCATACGGACAGGGCGGAGATACGCAGTATTTT.

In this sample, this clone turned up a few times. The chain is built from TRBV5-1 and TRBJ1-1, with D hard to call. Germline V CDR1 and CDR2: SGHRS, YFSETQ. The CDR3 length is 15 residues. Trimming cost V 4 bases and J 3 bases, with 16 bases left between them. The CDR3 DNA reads TGCGCCAGCAGCCCGCGTCAACAAGGAGACACTGAAGCTTTCTTT. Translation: CASSPRQQGDTEAFF.

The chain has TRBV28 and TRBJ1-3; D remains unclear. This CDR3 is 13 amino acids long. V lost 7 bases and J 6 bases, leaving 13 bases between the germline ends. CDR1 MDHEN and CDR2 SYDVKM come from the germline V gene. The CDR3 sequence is CASIAAGQNTIYF. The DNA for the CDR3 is TGTGCCAGCATAGCGGCAGGCCAAAACACCATATATTTT.

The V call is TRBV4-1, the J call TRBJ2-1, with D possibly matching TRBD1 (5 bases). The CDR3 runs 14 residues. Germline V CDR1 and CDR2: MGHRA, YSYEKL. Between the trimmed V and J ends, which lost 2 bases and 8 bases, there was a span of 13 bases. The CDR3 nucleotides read TGCGCCAGCAGCCAATTTCCCAGCAGGGATGAGCAGTTCTTC. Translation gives CASSQFPSRDEQFF.

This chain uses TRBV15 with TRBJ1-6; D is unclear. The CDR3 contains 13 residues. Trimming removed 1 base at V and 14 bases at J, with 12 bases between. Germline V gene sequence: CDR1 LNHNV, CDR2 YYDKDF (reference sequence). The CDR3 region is CATSRAKTSALHF. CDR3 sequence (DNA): TGTGCCACCAGCAGAGCCAAAACCTCGGCCCTCCACTTT.

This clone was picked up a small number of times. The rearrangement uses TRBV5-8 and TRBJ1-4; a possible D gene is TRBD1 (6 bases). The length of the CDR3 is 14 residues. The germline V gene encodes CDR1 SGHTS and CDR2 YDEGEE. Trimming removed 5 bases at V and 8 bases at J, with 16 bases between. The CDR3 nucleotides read TGTGCCAGCAGTCGCTACAGGGTCGGCGAAAAACTGTTTTTT. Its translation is CASSRYRVGEKLFF. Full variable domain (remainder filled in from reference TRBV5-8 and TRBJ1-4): EAGVTQSPTHLIKTRGQQATLRCSPISGHTSVYWYQQALGLGLQFLLWYDEGEERNRGNFPPRFSGRQFPNYSSELNVNALELEDSALYLCASSRYRVGEKLFFGSGTQLSVL.

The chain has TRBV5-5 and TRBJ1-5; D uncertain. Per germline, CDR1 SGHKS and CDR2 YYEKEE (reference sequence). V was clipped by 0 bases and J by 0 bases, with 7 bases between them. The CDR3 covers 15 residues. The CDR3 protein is CASSLVGNSNQPQHF. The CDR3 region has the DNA TGTGCCAGCAGCTTGGTGGGGAATAGCAATCAGCCCCAGCATTTT.

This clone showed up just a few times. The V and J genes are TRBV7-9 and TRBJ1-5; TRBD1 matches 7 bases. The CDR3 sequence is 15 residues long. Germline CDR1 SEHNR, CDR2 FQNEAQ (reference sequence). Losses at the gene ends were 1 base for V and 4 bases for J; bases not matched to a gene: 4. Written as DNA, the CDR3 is TGTGCCAGCAGCTTAGAGGGGGCGCGAAATCAGCCCCAGCATTTT. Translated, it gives CASSLEGARNQPQHF. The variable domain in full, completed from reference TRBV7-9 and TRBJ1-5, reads DTGVSQNPRHKITKRGQNVTFRCDPISEHNRLYWYRQTLGQGPEFLTYFQNEAQLEKSRLLSDRFSAERPKGSFSTLEIQRTEQGDSAMYLCASSLEGARNQPQHFGDGTRLSIL.

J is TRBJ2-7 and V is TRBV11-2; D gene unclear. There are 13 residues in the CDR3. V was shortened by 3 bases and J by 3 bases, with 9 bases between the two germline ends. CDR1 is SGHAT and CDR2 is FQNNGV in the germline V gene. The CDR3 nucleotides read TGTGCCAGCAGCTTTACAGTATTCTACGAGCAGTACTTC. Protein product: CASSFTVFYEQYF.

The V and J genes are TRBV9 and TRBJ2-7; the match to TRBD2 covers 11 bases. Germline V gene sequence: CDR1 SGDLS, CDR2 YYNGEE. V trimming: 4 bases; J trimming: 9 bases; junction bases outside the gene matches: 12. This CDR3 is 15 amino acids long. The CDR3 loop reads CASSSSSGGLSGQYF. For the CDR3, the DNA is TGTGCCAGCAGCTCCTCTAGCGGGGGGCTCTCGGGGCAGTACTTC. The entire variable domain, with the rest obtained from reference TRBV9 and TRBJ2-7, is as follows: DSGVTQTPKHLITATGQRVTLRCSPRSGDLSVYWYQQSLDQGLQFLIQYYNGEERAKGNILERFSAQQFPDLHSELNLSSLELGDSALYFCASSSSSGGLSGQYFGPGTRLTVT.

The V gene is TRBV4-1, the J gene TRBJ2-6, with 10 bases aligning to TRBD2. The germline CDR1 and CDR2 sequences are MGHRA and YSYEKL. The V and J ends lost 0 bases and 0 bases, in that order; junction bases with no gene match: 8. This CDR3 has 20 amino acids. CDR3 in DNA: TGCGCCAGCAGCCAAGATCTGCTAGCGGGGGTGAGCTCTGGGGCCAACGTCCTGACTTTC. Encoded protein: CASSQDLLAGVSSGANVLTF.

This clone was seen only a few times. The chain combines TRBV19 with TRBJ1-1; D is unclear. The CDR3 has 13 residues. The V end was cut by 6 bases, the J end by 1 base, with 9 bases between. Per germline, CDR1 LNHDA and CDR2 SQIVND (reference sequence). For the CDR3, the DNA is TGTGCCAGTAGCGCCCTTTGGAACACTGAAGCTTTCTTT. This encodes CASSALWNTEAFF.

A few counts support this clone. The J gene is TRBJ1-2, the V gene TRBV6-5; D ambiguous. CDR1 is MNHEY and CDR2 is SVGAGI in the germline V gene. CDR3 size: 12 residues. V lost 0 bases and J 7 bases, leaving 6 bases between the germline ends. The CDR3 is CASSYSSGGYTF. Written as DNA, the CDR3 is TGTGCCAGCAGTTACTCGTCGGGTGGCTACACCTTC.

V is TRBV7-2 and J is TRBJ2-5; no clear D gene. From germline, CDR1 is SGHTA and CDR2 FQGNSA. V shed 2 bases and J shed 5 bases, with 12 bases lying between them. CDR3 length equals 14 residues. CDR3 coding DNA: TGTGCCAGCAGCTTAACTCCTGGTTGGGAGACCCAGTACTTC. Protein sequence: CASSLTPGWETQYF.

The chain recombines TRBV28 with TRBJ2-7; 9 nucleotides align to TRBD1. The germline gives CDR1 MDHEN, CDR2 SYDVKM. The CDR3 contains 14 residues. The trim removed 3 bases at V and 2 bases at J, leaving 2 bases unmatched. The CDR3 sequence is CASSLGQGTYEQYF. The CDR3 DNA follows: TGTGCCAGCAGTTTGGGACAGGGAACCTACGAGCAGTACTTC.

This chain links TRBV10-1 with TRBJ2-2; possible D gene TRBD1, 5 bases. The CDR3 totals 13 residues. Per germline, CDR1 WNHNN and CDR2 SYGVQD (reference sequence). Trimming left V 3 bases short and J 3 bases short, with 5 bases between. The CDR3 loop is CASSDRDTGELFF. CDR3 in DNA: TGCGCCAGCAGTGACAGGGACACCGGGGAGCTGTTTTTT.

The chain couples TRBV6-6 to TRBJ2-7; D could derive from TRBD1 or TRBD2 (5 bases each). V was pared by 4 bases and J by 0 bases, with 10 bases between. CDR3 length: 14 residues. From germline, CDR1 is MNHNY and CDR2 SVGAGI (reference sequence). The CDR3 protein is CASSWGISSYEQYF. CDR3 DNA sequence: TGTGCCAGCAGTTGGGGGATTAGCTCCTACGAGCAGTACTTC.

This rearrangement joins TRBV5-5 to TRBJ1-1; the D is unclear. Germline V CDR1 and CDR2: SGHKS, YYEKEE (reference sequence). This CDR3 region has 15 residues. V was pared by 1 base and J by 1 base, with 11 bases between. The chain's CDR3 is CASSLNPYRNTEAFF. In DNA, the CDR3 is TGTGCCAGCAGCTTGAATCCGTATAGGAACACTGAAGCTTTCTTT.

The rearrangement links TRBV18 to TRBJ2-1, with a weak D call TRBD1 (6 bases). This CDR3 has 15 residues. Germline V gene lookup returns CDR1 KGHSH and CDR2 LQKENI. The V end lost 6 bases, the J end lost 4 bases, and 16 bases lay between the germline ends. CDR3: CASSGYVQGYNEQFF. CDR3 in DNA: TGTGCCAGCTCCGGCTACGTACAGGGATACAATGAGCAGTTCTTC.

Here the CDR3 reads CASSFGDRSNYEQYF. For the CDR3, the DNA is TGTGCCAGCAGCTTTGGGGACAGGTCCAACTACGAGCAGTACTTC. The rearrangement joins TRBV5-4 to TRBJ2-7, with 8 bases matching TRBD1. This CDR3 is 15 amino acids long. V was pared by 2 bases and J by 3 bases, with 7 bases of the junction left unmatched. Germline-derived CDR1 and CDR2 are SGHNT and YYREEE (reference sequence).

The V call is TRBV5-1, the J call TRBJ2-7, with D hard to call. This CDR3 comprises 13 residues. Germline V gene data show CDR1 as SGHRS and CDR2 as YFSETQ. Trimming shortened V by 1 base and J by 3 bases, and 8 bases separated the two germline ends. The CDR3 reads CASSLSSSYEQYF. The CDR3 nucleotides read TGCGCCAGCAGCTTGTCGTCAAGCTACGAGCAGTACTTC. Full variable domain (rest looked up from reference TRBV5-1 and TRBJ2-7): KAGVTQTPRYLIKTRGQQVTLSCSPISGHRSVSWYQQTPGQGLQFLFEYFSETQRNKGNFPGRFSGRQFSNSRSEMNVSTLELGDSALYLCASSLSSSYEQYFGPGTRLTVT.

CDR3 coding DNA: TGTGCCAGCAGCTTAGTCCAAGGACAGGGGTTAGAGACCCAGTACTTC. This codes for CASSLVQGQGLETQYF. This rearrangement joins TRBV11-2 to TRBJ2-5; 9 bases are a match to TRBD1. CDR3 size: 16 residues. V dropped 1 base and J dropped 4; count of bases not matched to a gene: 7. Germline V gene lookup returns CDR1 SGHAT and CDR2 FQNNGV.

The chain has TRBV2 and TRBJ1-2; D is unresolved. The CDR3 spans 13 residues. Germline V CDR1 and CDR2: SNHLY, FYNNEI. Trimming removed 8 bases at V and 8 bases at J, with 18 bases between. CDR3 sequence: CASARIGSRGYTF. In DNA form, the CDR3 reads TGTGCCAGCGCGCGGATTGGATCCCGGGGCTACACCTTC.

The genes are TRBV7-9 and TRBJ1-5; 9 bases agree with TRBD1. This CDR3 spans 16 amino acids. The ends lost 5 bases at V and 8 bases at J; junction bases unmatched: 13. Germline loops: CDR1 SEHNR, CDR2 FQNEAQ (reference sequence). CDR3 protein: CASSPGTGPGEEPQHF. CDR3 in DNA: TGTGCCAGCAGCCCGGGGACAGGGCCCGGTGAGGAGCCCCAGCATTTT.